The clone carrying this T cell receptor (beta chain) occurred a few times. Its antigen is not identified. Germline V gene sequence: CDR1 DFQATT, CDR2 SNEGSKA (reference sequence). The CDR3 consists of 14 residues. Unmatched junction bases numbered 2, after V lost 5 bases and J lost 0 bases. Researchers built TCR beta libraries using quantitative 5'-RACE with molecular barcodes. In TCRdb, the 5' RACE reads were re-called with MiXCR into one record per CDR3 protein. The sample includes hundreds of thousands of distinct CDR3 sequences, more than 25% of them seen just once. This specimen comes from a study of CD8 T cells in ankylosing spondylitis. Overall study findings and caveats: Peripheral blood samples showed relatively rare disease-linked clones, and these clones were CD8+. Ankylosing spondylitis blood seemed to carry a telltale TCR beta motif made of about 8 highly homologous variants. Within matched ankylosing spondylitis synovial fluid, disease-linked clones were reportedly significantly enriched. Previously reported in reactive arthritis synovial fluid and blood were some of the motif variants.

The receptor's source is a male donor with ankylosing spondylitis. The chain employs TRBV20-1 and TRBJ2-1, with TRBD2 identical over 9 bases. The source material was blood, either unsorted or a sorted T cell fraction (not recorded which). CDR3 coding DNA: TGCAGTGCTCATAGCGGGAGCTCCTACAATGAGCAGTTCTTC. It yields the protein CSAHSGSSYNEQFF.